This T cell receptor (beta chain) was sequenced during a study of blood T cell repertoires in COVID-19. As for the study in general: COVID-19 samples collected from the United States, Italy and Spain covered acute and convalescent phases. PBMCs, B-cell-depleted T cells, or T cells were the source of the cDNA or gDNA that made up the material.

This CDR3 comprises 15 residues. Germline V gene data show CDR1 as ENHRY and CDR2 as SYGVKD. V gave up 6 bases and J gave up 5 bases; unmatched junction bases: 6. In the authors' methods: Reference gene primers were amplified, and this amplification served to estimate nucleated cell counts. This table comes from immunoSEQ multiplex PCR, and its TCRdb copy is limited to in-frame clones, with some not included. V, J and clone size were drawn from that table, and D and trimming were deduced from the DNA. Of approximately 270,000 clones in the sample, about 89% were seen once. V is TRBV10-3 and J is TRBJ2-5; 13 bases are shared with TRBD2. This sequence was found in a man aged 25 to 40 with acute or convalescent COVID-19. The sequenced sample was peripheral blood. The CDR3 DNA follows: TGTGCCATCAGCATACTAGCGGGGGGGCCCGAGACCCAGTACTTC. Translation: CAISILAGGPETQYF.